A selection of T cell receptor beta chains follows, all from one sample in a study of control samples from healthy donors and cancer patients. Libraries were prepared by immunoSEQ multiplex PCR; TCRdb keeps only in-frame clonotypes and omits some of them. This repertoire shows about 130,000 clones, approximately 90% found once; its top ten account for roughly 8.6%. Sequences were obtained from blood. These receptors were taken from a young man in good health. Both conserved end residues are part of each CDR3. The D gene is left open where the match is weak. Rows may omit the clone size; those that give it use once, few, many or a size class.

size: .; V: TRBV9; D: .; J: TRBJ1-1; length: 15; CDR3: CASSPSDLGNTEAFF; DNA: TGTGCCAGCAGCCCGAGTGACTTGGGGAACACTGAAGCTTTCTTT
size: .; V: TRBV11-2; D: .; J: TRBJ2-2; length: 17; CDR3: CASSLVGRALNTGELFF; DNA: TGTGCCAGCAGCTTAGTGGGCAGGGCACTGAACACCGGGGAGCTGTTTTTT
size: .; V: TRBV15; D: TRBD1; J: TRBJ1-5; length: 17; CDR3: CATSRDAGGGGNQPQHF; DNA: TGTGCCACCAGCAGGGATGCAGGGGGCGGAGGGAATCAGCCCCAGCATTTT
size: .; V: TRBV2; D: .; J: TRBJ1-1; length: 13; CDR3: CASRTEGLTEAFF; DNA: TGTGCCAGCAGGACCGAGGGGTTAACTGAAGCTTTCTTT
size: .; V: TRBV5-1; D: .; J: TRBJ1-5; length: 13; CDR3: CASSWGADQPQHF; DNA: TGCGCCAGCAGCTGGGGGGCAGATCAGCCCCAGCATTTT
size: .; V: TRBV24-1; D: .; J: TRBJ1-5; length: 14; CDR3: CATSDLDSNQPQHF; DNA: TGTGCCACCAGTGACCTAGATAGCAATCAGCCCCAGCATTTT
size: .; V: TRBV5-1; D: .; J: TRBJ1-2; length: 15; CDR3: CASSWLWALSYGYTF; DNA: TGCGCCAGCAGCTGGCTTTGGGCGCTAAGCTATGGCTACACCTTC
size: .; V: TRBV7-6; D: TRBD2; J: TRBJ2-5; length: 16; CDR3: CASSIYGGTKLETQYF; DNA: TGTGCCAGCAGCATCTACGGGGGGACTAAGCTCGAGACCCAGTACTTC
size: once; V: TRBV5-1; D: TRBD2; J: TRBJ2-2; length: 16; CDR3: CASSLGAVRGAGELFF; DNA: TGCGCCAGCAGCTTGGGAGCTGTTCGGGGGGCCGGGGAGCTGTTTTTT
size: .; V: TRBV15; D: TRBD1; J: TRBJ2-1; length: 19; CDR3: CATSRDPPSTGEDYNEQFF; DNA: TGTGCCACCAGCAGAGATCCACCTTCGACAGGGGAGGACTACAATGAGCAGTTCTTC
size: .; V: TRBV7-9; D: .; J: TRBJ2-7; length: 13; CDR3: CASSLIAAYEQYF; DNA: TGTGCCAGCAGCTTAATTGCAGCCTACGAGCAGTACTTC
size: .; V: TRBV24-1; D: .; J: TRBJ2-7; length: 13; CDR3: CATNGLKDYEQYF; DNA: TGTGCCACGAACGGACTAAAAGACTACGAGCAGTACTTC
size: once; V: TRBV6-5; D: .; J: TRBJ1-6; length: 13; CDR3: CASSSRDPGTLHF; DNA: TGTGCCAGCAGTTCCCGGGACCCTGGAACCCTCCACTTT
size: .; V: TRBV12-2; D: .; J: TRBJ2-7; length: 18; CDR3: CASRLHEGTGDGNYEQYF; DNA: TGTGCAAGTCGCTTACATGAGGGGACAGGGGATGGGAACTACGAGCAGTACTTC
size: once; V: TRBV19; D: .; J: TRBJ1-5; length: 16; CDR3: CASSRRIGQKNQPQHF; DNA: TGTGCCAGTAGTAGAAGGATTGGACAGAAAAATCAGCCCCAGCATTTT
size: .; V: TRBV5-1; D: .; J: TRBJ1-2; length: 14; CDR3: CASSFEGQQMGYTF; DNA: TGCGCCAGCAGCTTCGAAGGACAGCAGATGGGCTACACCTTC
size: .; V: TRBV5-4; D: .; J: TRBJ2-7; length: 13; CDR3: CASSLGSPYEQYF; DNA: TGTGCCAGCAGCTTGGGATCACCCTACGAGCAGTACTTC
size: once; V: TRBV6-5; D: .; J: TRBJ1-2; length: 15; CDR3: CASSYEGGGRYGYTF; DNA: TGTGCCAGCAGTTACGAAGGGGGGGGACGATATGGCTACACCTTC